The 28 T cell receptor beta chains given below trace back to one sample, sequenced in a study of early T cells in non-severe SARS-CoV-2 infection. In TCRdb, the 5' RACE reads were re-called with MiXCR into one record per CDR3 protein. The sample yields about 48,000 distinct CDR3 sequences, 7.7% seen once. Sample: whole blood. These TCRs come from an adult who was a healthcare worker with PCR-confirmed SARS-CoV-2 infection or an uninfected control (not recorded which).

This clonotype was seen a handful of times. V gene TRBV3-1 combines with J gene TRBJ2-7; tentatively, D is TRBD1 (5 bases). The CDR3 loop spans 13 amino acids. Germline V gene lookup returns CDR1 LGHDT and CDR2 YNNKEL (reference sequence). The V end lost 5 bases, the J end lost 2 bases, and 10 bases lay between the germline ends. DNA for the CDR3: TGTGCCAGCAGCAGGGGTGCGACCTACGAGCAGTACTTC. This codes for CASSRGATYEQYF.

There are many counts of this clonotype. The V and J genes are TRBV19 and TRBJ1-2; 9 bases match TRBD1. Germline trimming cut 3 bases from V and 7 bases from J; bases unmatched to any gene: 12. The CDR3 contains 16 residues. Germline CDR1 LNHDA, CDR2 SQIVND (reference sequence). The CDR3 sequence: CASSIRTGAPWRGYTF. In DNA, the CDR3 is TGTGCCAGTAGTATCCGGACAGGGGCCCCATGGCGTGGCTACACCTTC. The whole variable domain, remainder taken from reference TRBV19 and TRBJ1-2, is DGGITQSPKYLFRKEGQNVTLSCEQNLNHDAMYWYRQDPGQGLRLIYYSQIVNDFQKGDIAEGYSVSREKKESFPLTVTSAQKNPTAFYLCASSIRTGAPWRGYTFGSGTRLTVV.

This clonotype was recorded at least ten times. This chain uses TRBV6-5 with TRBJ2-1; 11 bases fit TRBD2. V trimming: 2 bases; J trimming: 5 bases; junction bases outside the gene matches: 2. Germline CDR1 MNHEY, CDR2 SVGAGI. CDR3 length: 15 residues. CDR3 region: CASSYALAGDNEQFF. CDR3 DNA sequence: TGTGCCAGCAGTTACGCACTAGCGGGGGACAATGAGCAGTTCTTC.

At least ten counts were recorded for this clonotype. V and J are TRBV12-3 or TRBV12-4 and TRBJ2-2; TRBD2 matches 9 bases. The CDR3 has 16 amino acids. V was pared by 7 bases and J by 3 bases, with 9 bases of the junction left unmatched. CDR3 region: CASTTDLAGYTGELFF. Written as DNA, the CDR3 is TGTGCCAGCACCACCGATCTAGCGGGGTACACCGGGGAGCTGTTTTTT.

This clonotype showed up many times. The V call is TRBV7-9, the J call TRBJ1-3; D is undetermined. Per germline, CDR1 SEHNR and CDR2 FQNEAQ (reference sequence). The CDR3 consists of 15 residues. The V and J ends lost 7 bases and 0 bases respectively, with 13 bases between them. CDR3 coding DNA: TGTGCCAGCACCGACACCGTTCCCTCTGGAAACACCATATATTTT. The encoded protein is CASTDTVPSGNTIYF.

There are many counts of this clonotype. The chain combines TRBV5-1 with TRBJ1-2; 7 bases match TRBD1. The germline CDR1 and CDR2 sequences are SGHRS and YFSETQ. This CDR3 has 14 amino acids. The trim removed 5 bases at V and 4 bases at J, leaving 8 bases unmatched. The CDR3 region is CASRPKTGPYGYTF. Written as DNA, the CDR3 is TGCGCCAGCAGGCCTAAGACAGGGCCCTATGGCTACACCTTC.

This clonotype was seen a handful of times. V and J are TRBV6-2 or TRBV6-3 and TRBJ2-1; perhaps TRBD1 as D (5 bases). Germline loops: CDR1 MNHEY, CDR2 SVGEGT. The V gene lost 6 bases and the J gene lost 8 bases, with 23 bases spanning the gap. The CDR3 is 16 residues long. DNA of the CDR3: TGTGCCAGCAGACCCCAGGGCAGGGCTCTTGGGGATGAGCAGTTCTTC. Translation gives CASRPQGRALGDEQFF.

This clonotype was observed many times. V gene TRBV29-1 combines with J gene TRBJ1-5; D may be TRBD1 (6 bases). Trimming left V 4 bases short and J 4 bases short, with 14 bases between. The germline CDR1 and CDR2 sequences are SQVTM and ANQGSEA. The CDR3 extends over 14 amino acids. CDR3 coding DNA: TGCAGCGTTGTAACAGGGTTTGGGAATCAGCCCCAGCATTTT. The encoded protein is CSVVTGFGNQPQHF. The full variable domain, its missing parts supplied by reference TRBV29-1 and TRBJ1-5, is SAVISQKPSRDICQRGTSLTIQCQVDSQVTMMFWYRQQPGQSLTLIATANQGSEATYESGFVIDKFPISRPNLTFSTLTVSNMSPEDSSIYLCSVVTGFGNQPQHFGDGTRLSIL.

Notes on this clonotype: Compared with germline, one end of the junction differs, possibly owing to a read error. The chain employs TRBV24-1 and TRBJ1-5, with D perhaps matching TRBD1 (6 bases). CDR3 length: 14 residues. Germline values: CDR1 KGHDR, CDR2 SFDVKD. CDR3 sequence: CATSDGQINHPQHF. CDR3 coding DNA: TGTGCCACCAGTGACGGACAGATCAATCACCCCCAGCATTTT.

V gene TRBV12-3 or TRBV12-4 combines with J gene TRBJ2-7, with TRBD1 identical over 8 bases. V lost 2 bases to trimming and J lost 5 bases; unmatched junction nucleotides: 5. CDR3 length equals 14 residues. The CDR3 DNA sequence: TGTGCCAGCAGTTTACGGGACAGGCCCCACGAGCAGTACTTC. Its protein product is CASSLRDRPHEQYF.

Ten or more counts support this clonotype. This chain uses TRBV2 with TRBJ1-1, with 7 bases that match TRBD1. The CDR3 has 14 residues. CDR1 is SNHLY, CDR2 FYNNEI, per germline. J gave up 9 bases and V 6 bases, and 13 bases lay outside the gene matches. The CDR3 reads CASSATTQGVKAFF. The CDR3 DNA reads as TGTGCCAGCAGCGCCACTACCCAGGGGGTTAAAGCTTTCTTT.

This clonotype was counted many times. The rearrangement joins TRBV20-1 to TRBJ2-5; 9 nucleotides line up with TRBD2. There are 13 residues in the CDR3. After removal of 2 bases from V and 2 bases from J, the junction contained 0 bases not matched to a gene. Germline V lookup: CDR1 DFQATT, CDR2 SNEGSKA (reference sequence). CDR3 amino acids: CSARSGGQETQYF. The CDR3 DNA follows: TGCAGTGCTAGAAGCGGGGGGCAAGAGACCCAGTACTTC.

This clonotype appeared a few times. J is TRBJ1-4 and V is TRBV28; D gene uncertain. Trimming cost V 2 bases and J 0 bases, with 7 bases left between them. The germline CDR1 and CDR2 sequences are MDHEN and SYDVKM. The CDR3 loop spans 15 amino acids. The CDR3 coding sequence is TGTGCCAGCAGTTTAGGGATACCAACTAATGAAAAACTGTTTTTT. Translated: CASSLGIPTNEKLFF.

The gene calls are TRBV20-1 and TRBJ2-5; tentatively, D is TRBD1 (5 bases). This CDR3 has 11 residues. Germline CDR1 DFQATT, CDR2 SNEGSKA (reference sequence). In nucleotides, the CDR3 is TGCAGCGCCAGGGTGATAGAGACCCAGTACTTC. It yields the protein CSARVIETQYF.

This clonotype was detected ten times or more. V usage is TRBV28 and J usage is TRBJ1-4, with a possible D match to TRBD1 (5 bases). CDR1 is MDHEN and CDR2 is SYDVKM in the germline V gene. The length of the CDR3 is 15 residues. Trimming left V 3 bases short and J 0 bases short, with 8 bases between. The CDR3 region has the DNA TGTGCCAGCAGTTTCGACAGCGCAACTAATGAAAAACTGTTTTTT. It specifies CASSFDSATNEKLFF.

There are many counts of this clonotype. The chain has TRBV5-1 and TRBJ1-1, with 7 positions matching TRBD1. Per germline, CDR1 SGHRS and CDR2 YFSETQ. V trimming: 0 bases; J trimming: 0 bases; junction bases outside the gene matches: 8. The CDR3 length is 17 residues. CDR3 residues: CASSLGTGVFMNTEAFF. The CDR3 nucleotides read TGCGCCAGCAGCTTGGGGACAGGCGTCTTTATGAACACTGAAGCTTTCTTT.

V is TRBV7-6 and J is TRBJ2-1; 7 bases fit TRBD1. The V gene end was trimmed by 5 bases and the J gene end by 6 bases; junction bases not matched to a gene: 4. CDR3 length: 13 amino acids. Germline V gene data show CDR1 as SGHVS and CDR2 as FNYEAQ. CDR3 in DNA: TGTGCCAGCAGCCTGGACAGGCCCAATGAGCAGTTCTTC. Amino acids: CASSLDRPNEQFF.

The J gene is TRBJ2-7, the V gene TRBV7-8, with 10 bases that match TRBD1. J lost 2 bases, V lost 5 bases, and 6 bases had no gene match. The CDR3 contains 15 residues. The germline CDR1 and CDR2 sequences are SGHVS and FQNEAQ. The CDR3 protein is CASSKGQGITYEQYF. In DNA, the CDR3 is TGTGCCAGCAGCAAGGGACAGGGGATCACCTACGAGCAGTACTTC. The whole variable domain, remainder taken from reference TRBV7-8 and TRBJ2-7, is GAGVSQSPRYKVAKRGQDVALRCDPISGHVSLFWYQQALGQGPEFLTYFQNEAQLDKSGLPSDRFFAERPEGSVSTLKIQRTQQEDSAVYLCASSKGQGITYEQYFGPGTRLTVT.

This clonotype occurred many times. The J gene is TRBJ2-3, the V gene TRBV12-3 or TRBV12-4; D ambiguous. V was shortened by 6 bases and J by 6 bases, with 7 bases between the two germline ends. This CDR3 spans 11 amino acids. This CDR3 is CASSLTDTQYF. DNA of the CDR3: TGTGCCAGCAGCTTAACGGATACGCAGTATTTT.

The CDR3 protein is CASSLARGLNTEAFF. In DNA, the CDR3 is TGTGCCAGCAGCTTAGCGCGCGGGCTGAACACTGAAGCTTTCTTT. The chain has TRBV7-8 and TRBJ1-1; D gene uncertain. The length of the CDR3 is 15 residues. Trimming took off 0 bases at V and 0 bases at J, with 8 bases between the two ends. CDR1 and CDR2 from the germline V gene are SGHVS and FQNEAQ.

This clonotype was recorded a few times. The chain joins TRBV12-3 or TRBV12-4 to TRBJ1-1, with D unresolved. CDR3 size: 12 residues. V lost 3 bases to trimming and J lost 0 bases, with 2 bases between them. The CDR3 reads CASSFMNTEAFF. The CDR3 DNA sequence: TGTGCCAGCAGTTTTATGAACACTGAAGCTTTCTTT.

The chain is built from TRBV3-1 and TRBJ2-3, with TRBD2 matching 14 bases. In germline, CDR1 is LGHDT, CDR2 YNNKEL (reference sequence). The CDR3 has 18 amino acids. V gave up 1 base and J gave up 8 bases; unmatched junction bases: 11. The CDR3 protein is CASSQAKGLAGGVGTQYF. The CDR3 nucleotides are TGTGCCAGCAGCCAAGCAAAAGGACTAGCGGGGGGAGTGGGTACGCAGTATTTT.

This clonotype occurred many times. J is TRBJ2-2 and V is TRBV20-1, with D possibly TRBD2 on 6 matching bases. CDR3 length: 15 residues. CDR1 is DFQATT, CDR2 SNEGSKA, per germline (reference sequence). Trimming removed 4 bases from V and 1 base from J, with 13 bases in between. The CDR3 nucleotides are TGCAGTGCTATTACCCGGACTAAGAACACCGGGGAGCTGTTTTTT. It codes for CSAITRTKNTGELFF.

This clonotype appeared many times. This chain joins TRBV12-3 or TRBV12-4 and TRBJ2-1; D might be TRBD1 or TRBD2, each matching 5 bases. V lost 8 bases to trimming and J lost 5 bases, with 10 bases between them. The CDR3 runs 12 residues. CDR3 bases: TGTGCCAGCCGGGGCCTTCACAATGAGCAGTTCTTC. This codes for CASRGLHNEQFF.

This clonotype was found a few times. The chain recombines TRBV2 with TRBJ2-7; TRBD1 matches at 7 bases. Germline assignment: CDR1 SNHLY and CDR2 FYNNEI. The CDR3 has 13 residues. V lost 5 bases to trimming and J lost 3 bases; unmatched junction nucleotides: 4. This CDR3 is CASSPAGGYEQYF. CDR3 nucleotides: TGTGCCAGCAGTCCCGCAGGGGGCTACGAGCAGTACTTC.

The chain employs TRBV25-1 and TRBJ2-7, with D unclear. Germline V gene data show CDR1 as MGHDK and CDR2 as SYGVNS. V shed 4 bases and J shed 3 bases, with 13 bases lying between them. CDR3 length: 14 amino acids. CDR3 in amino acids: CASSVSGGDYEQYF. The DNA of the CDR3 is TGTGCCAGCAGTGTCTCTGGTGGTGACTACGAGCAGTACTTC.

This clonotype has just a few counts. This chain links TRBV29-1 with TRBJ1-1; no definite D call. With 3 bases removed from V and 5 bases from J, the gap between germline ends came to 7 bases. From germline, CDR1 is SQVTM and CDR2 ANQGSEA. The CDR3 has 11 residues. This CDR3 is CSVDRGTEAFF. The DNA for the CDR3 is TGCAGCGTTGACCGGGGAACTGAAGCTTTCTTT.

This clonotype has at least ten counts. This chain uses TRBV28 with TRBJ1-1; maybe TRBD1 (5 bases). From germline, CDR1 is MDHEN and CDR2 SYDVKM. Deletions cut 3 bases from V and 7 bases from J, with 9 bases between. The CDR3 spans 12 residues. CDR3 amino acids: CASSFGTLEAFF. CDR3 bases: TGTGCCAGCAGTTTCGGGACGCTTGAAGCTTTCTTT.